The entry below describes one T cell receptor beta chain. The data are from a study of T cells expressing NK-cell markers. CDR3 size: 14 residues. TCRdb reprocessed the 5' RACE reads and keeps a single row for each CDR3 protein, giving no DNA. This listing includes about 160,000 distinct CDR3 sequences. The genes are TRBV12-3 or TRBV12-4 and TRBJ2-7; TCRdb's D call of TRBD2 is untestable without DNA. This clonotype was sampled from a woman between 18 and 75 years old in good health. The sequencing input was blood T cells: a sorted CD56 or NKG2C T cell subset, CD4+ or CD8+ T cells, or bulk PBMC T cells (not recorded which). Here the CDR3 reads CASSSQDSSYEQYF.